Following are 5 T cell receptor beta chains from one sample sequenced in a study of radiation and T cells in renal cell carcinoma. Method: immunoSEQ multiplex PCR; TCRdb's copy keeps in-frame clones and lacks some. The sample has some 70,000 clones; 82% are singletons. Specified time point: blood 2 weeks post-SBRT. This sample's treatment: 15 Gy SBRT to primary tumor, nephrectomy 4 weeks later. Sample: blood, taken from a patient whose treatment included radiotherapy and nephrectomy. These TCRs come from a man aged 60 to 75 with renal cell carcinoma.

The V call is TRBV10-3, the J call TRBJ2-1; 11 nucleotides match TRBD2. After removal of 3 bases from V and 10 bases from J, the junction contained 5 bases not matched to a gene. There are 14 residues in the CDR3. Germline CDR1 and CDR2: ENHRY and SYGVKD. CDR3 amino acids: CAISDTSGSREQFF. For the CDR3, the DNA is TGTGCCATCAGTGATACTAGCGGGAGCAGGGAGCAGTTCTTC.

This chain connects TRBV5-1 to TRBJ2-7; TRBD2 might be the D (5 bases). CDR1 and CDR2 from the germline V gene are SGHRS and YFSETQ. CDR3 size: 14 residues. Trimming cost V 3 bases and J 0 bases, with 10 bases left between them. CDR3 residues: CASSSDLYSYEQYF. Here the CDR3 DNA reads TGCGCCAGCAGCTCGGACTTGTACTCCTACGAGCAGTACTTC. The complete variable domain, with remaining parts taken from reference TRBV5-1 and TRBJ2-7, reads KAGVTQTPRYLIKTRGQQVTLSCSPISGHRSVSWYQQTPGQGLQFLFEYFSETQRNKGNFPGRFSGRQFSNSRSEMNVSTLELGDSALYLCASSSDLYSYEQYFGPGTRLTVT.

The chain is built from TRBV5-4 and TRBJ2-6; unclear D gene. Between the trimmed V and J ends, which lost 5 bases and 2 bases, there was a span of 14 bases. CDR1 and CDR2 (germline): SGHNT, YYREEE (reference sequence). CDR3 length equals 16 residues. The CDR3 reads CASRTMDGPGANVLTF. CDR3 bases: TGTGCCAGCAGAACTATGGACGGGCCTGGGGCCAACGTCCTGACTTTC.

The gene calls are TRBV25-1 and TRBJ2-3, with 9 nucleotides matching TRBD2. Germline V gives CDR1 MGHDK, CDR2 SYGVNS. J was trimmed by 14 bases and V by 6 bases; bases with no gene match: 9. This CDR3 has 12 amino acids. In DNA, the CDR3 is TGTGCCAGCAGCCGAATAGCGGGAGATCGGTATTTT. Residues: CASSRIAGDRYF.

The chain combines TRBV9 with TRBJ2-6; D remains unclear. CDR3 length: 17 amino acids. Germline CDR1 SGDLS, CDR2 YYNGEE. V lost 0 bases and J 1 base, leaving 11 bases between the germline ends. The CDR3 sequence is CASSVAVRRSGANVLTF. The CDR3 region has the DNA TGTGCCAGCAGCGTAGCTGTACGGCGTTCTGGGGCCAACGTCCTGACTTTC.